This TCR beta chain was captured by sequencing in a study of T-cell reconstitution after alpha-beta-depleted transplantation in children. The library targeted TCRbeta and was prepared with unique molecular identifiers. TCRdb fed the PCR reads into MiXCR, producing one record per CDR3 protein. The sample lists a few hundred thousand distinct CDR3 sequences; around 27% were seen once. On this clonotype: Its antigen is unidentified.

The study, taken as a whole, reports: Roughly two months post-transplant, alpha-beta T cells reportedly originated from several hundred graft clones that had expanded. The main origin of T-cell counts and diversity one year after transplant was newly produced T cells.

The receptor was derived from a boy in the first two years of life with Wiskott-Aldrich syndrome, due to receive a stem cell transplant. Sequencing used PBMCs, obtained before TCRalphabeta/CD19-depleted stem cell transplant.

CDR3 DNA: TGTGCCAGCAGCGTAGGTGGTCATAGCACAGATACGCAGTATTTT. Protein: CASSVGGHSTDTQYF. The rearrangement joins TRBV9 to TRBJ2-3; D not resolved. Germline V gene sequence: CDR1 SGDLS, CDR2 YYNGEE. The CDR3 loop spans 15 amino acids. V gave up 0 bases and J gave up 0 bases, with 8 bases separating them.